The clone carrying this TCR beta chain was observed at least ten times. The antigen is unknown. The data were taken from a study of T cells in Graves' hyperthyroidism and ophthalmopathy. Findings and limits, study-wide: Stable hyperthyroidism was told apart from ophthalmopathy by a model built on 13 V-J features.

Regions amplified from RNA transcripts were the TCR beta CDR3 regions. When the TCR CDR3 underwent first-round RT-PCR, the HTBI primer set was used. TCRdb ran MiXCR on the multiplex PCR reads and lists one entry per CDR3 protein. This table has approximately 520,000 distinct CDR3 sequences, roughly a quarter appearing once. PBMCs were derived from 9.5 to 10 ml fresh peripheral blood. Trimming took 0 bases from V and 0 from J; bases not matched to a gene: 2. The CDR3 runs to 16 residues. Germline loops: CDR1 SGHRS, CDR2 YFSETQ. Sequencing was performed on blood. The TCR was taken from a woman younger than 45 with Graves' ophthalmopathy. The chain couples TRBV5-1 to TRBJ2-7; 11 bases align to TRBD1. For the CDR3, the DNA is TGCGCCAGCAGCTTGGCCGGGACAGGGGGCTCCTACGAGCAGTACTTC. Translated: CASSLAGTGGSYEQYF.